What follows are 24 T cell receptor beta chains derived from one specimen sequenced in a study of shared clonotypes between healthy human individuals. Libraries were prepared by immunoSEQ multiplex PCR; TCRdb keeps only in-frame clonotypes and omits some of them. This table holds 950,000 to 1,300,000 clones, around 74% found once. The material sequenced was memory CD4+ T cells sorted from blood. Subset meaning: CD45RA-negative fraction. The receptors here all came from a man between 18 and 29 years old in good health.

This clone was seen a handful of times. The CDR3: CASSLGEAGVAGDTQYF. The CDR3 coding sequence is TGCGCCAGCAGCTTGGGGGAGGCGGGAGTCGCTGGGGATACGCAGTATTTT. The rearrangement uses TRBV5-1 and TRBJ2-3; 7 positions match TRBD2. V dropped 0 bases and J dropped 6; count of bases not matched to a gene: 13. Looked up from germline, CDR1 is SGHRS and CDR2 is YFSETQ. The CDR3 runs 17 residues.

This clone was observed a single time. The chain couples TRBV7-2 to TRBJ2-1, with 8 bases matching TRBD1. The CDR3 spans 13 residues. The germline gives CDR1 SGHTA, CDR2 FQGNSA. With 2 bases clipped from V and 9 bases from J, the junction kept 3 bases outside the gene matches. The CDR3 protein is CASSLQGAGEQFF. The DNA of the CDR3 is TGTGCCAGCAGCTTACAGGGGGCGGGTGAGCAGTTCTTC.

This clone has just a few counts. The genes are TRBV5-6 and TRBJ1-6; TRBD1 matches at 10 bases. The CDR3 contains 15 residues. V shed 4 bases, J shed 9 bases, and the junction held 7 bases outside the gene matches. Germline V CDR1 and CDR2: SGHDT, YYEEEE. The CDR3 loop is CASSPDRGMISPLHF. CDR3 bases: TGTGCCAGCAGCCCGGACAGGGGGATGATTTCACCCCTCCACTTT.

The chain has TRBV5-6 and TRBJ2-1; TRBD2 agrees at 10 bases. The CDR3 is 18 amino acids. V shed 2 bases, J shed 9 bases, and the junction held 17 bases outside the gene matches. In germline, CDR1 is SGHDT, CDR2 YYEEEE. In DNA, the CDR3 is TGTGCCAGCAGCTTTGATAGTCCAAAGAGCGGGAGGGTGCTTGAGCAGTTCTTC. This sequence encodes CASSFDSPKSGRVLEQFF.

The chain links TRBV28 to TRBJ1-1; 9 nucleotides line up with TRBD1. The V segment lost 5 bases and the J segment 0 bases; nucleotides outside the gene matches: 10. The CDR3 runs to 17 residues. The germline V gene encodes CDR1 MDHEN and CDR2 SYDVKM. The CDR3 sequence is CASSRHGTGYLNTEAFF. CDR3 bases: TGTGCCAGCAGTAGACACGGGACAGGGTACCTGAACACTGAAGCTTTCTTT.

The chain recombines TRBV30 with TRBJ2-5; 10 nucleotides agree with TRBD2. The CDR3 is 15 amino acids. The V gene end was trimmed by 0 bases and the J gene end by 1 base; junction bases not matched to a gene: 2. In germline, CDR1 is GTSNPN, CDR2 SVGIG (reference sequence). Here the CDR3 reads CAWSVLAGAQETQYF. The CDR3 bases are TGTGCCTGGAGTGTCCTAGCGGGGGCCCAAGAGACCCAGTACTTC.

Worth noting for this clone: At the DNA level, this CDR3 is encoded by other sequences in the same sample as well. The chain couples TRBV7-2 to TRBJ2-1; no reliable D call. Germline loops: CDR1 SGHTA, CDR2 FQGNSA. Trimming shortened V by 0 bases and J by 5 bases, and 5 bases separated the two germline ends. The CDR3 totals 13 residues. The CDR3 region is CASSLAQDNEQFF. CDR3 in DNA: TGTGCCAGCAGCTTAGCCCAAGACAATGAGCAGTTCTTC. The entire variable domain, with the rest obtained from reference TRBV7-2 and TRBJ2-1, is as follows: GAGVSQSPSNKVTEKGKDVELRCDPISGHTALYWYRQSLGQGLEFLIYFQGNSAPDKSGLPSDRFSAERTGGSVSTLTIQRTQQEDSAVYLCASSLAQDNEQFFGPGTRLTVL.

This chain links TRBV20-1 with TRBJ2-1; tentative D call: TRBD1 (5 bases). The V gene lost 5 bases and the J gene lost 3 bases, with 5 bases spanning the gap. Germline assignment: CDR1 DFQATT and CDR2 SNEGSKA (reference sequence). The CDR3 covers 11 residues. The CDR3 reads CSAQGYNEQFF. The CDR3 coding sequence is TGCAGTGCTCAGGGCTACAATGAGCAGTTCTTC.

This clone occurred once. In the same sample, other DNA sequences code for this CDR3. The rearrangement uses TRBV5-1 and TRBJ2-3, with TRBD2 identical over 10 bases. J was trimmed by 2 bases and V by 3 bases; bases with no gene match: 9. From germline, CDR1 is SGHRS and CDR2 YFSETQ. CDR3 size: 17 residues. Here the CDR3 reads CASSSGAGGPSTDTQYF. The DNA for the CDR3 is TGCGCCAGCAGCTCGGGAGCGGGAGGGCCCTCCACAGATACGCAGTATTTT.

This chain connects TRBV28 to TRBJ2-5; D tentatively fits TRBD1 or TRBD2 (6 bases each). In germline, CDR1 is MDHEN, CDR2 SYDVKM. This CDR3 is 14 amino acids long. The V and J ends lost 6 bases and 7 bases respectively, with 18 bases between them. The CDR3 sequence: CASRPPGGGATQYF. The CDR3 nucleotides are TGTGCCAGCAGACCCCCTGGAGGGGGTGCGACCCAGTACTTC.

The J gene is TRBJ2-4, the V gene TRBV29-1; TRBD1 aligns across 7 bases. The CDR3 runs 15 residues. Germline loops: CDR1 SQVTM, CDR2 ANQGSEA. After removal of 3 bases from V and 5 bases from J, the junction contained 10 bases not matched to a gene. CDR3 in amino acids: CSVDQIGQGENIQYF. Here the CDR3 DNA reads TGCAGCGTTGATCAGATTGGGCAGGGGGAAAACATTCAGTACTTC.

The V gene is TRBV7-2, the J gene TRBJ2-1; 8 bases agree with TRBD2. The CDR3 loop spans 17 amino acids. The trim removed 2 bases at V and 5 bases at J, leaving 11 bases unmatched. Germline V gene sequence: CDR1 SGHTA, CDR2 FQGNSA. CDR3 DNA sequence: TGTGCCAGCAGCTTATATCGGACAGCGGGAGTCGACAATGAGCAGTTCTTC. Its translation: CASSLYRTAGVDNEQFF. The variable domain in full, completed from reference TRBV7-2 and TRBJ2-1, reads GAGVSQSPSNKVTEKGKDVELRCDPISGHTALYWYRQSLGQGLEFLIYFQGNSAPDKSGLPSDRFSAERTGGSVSTLTIQRTQQEDSAVYLCASSLYRTAGVDNEQFFGPGTRLTVL.

This clone was seen a few times. This chain joins TRBV6-6 and TRBJ2-1; TRBD2 aligns across 7 bases. Trimming at V came to 6 bases and at J to 10 bases, leaving 9 bases not matched to a gene. The CDR3 is 13 amino acids. Looked up from germline, CDR1 is MNHNY and CDR2 is SVGAGI (reference sequence). In DNA form, the CDR3 reads TGTGCCAGCAGCAAACTACTAGCGCTAGAGCAGTTCTTC. Protein: CASSKLLALEQFF.

This clone was counted once. The rearrangement joins TRBV5-4 to TRBJ1-4; D gene uncertain. The CDR3 is 15 amino acids. CDR1 SGHNT and CDR2 YYREEE come from the germline V gene (reference sequence). Trimming took off 1 base at V and 0 bases at J, with 7 bases between the two ends. DNA for the CDR3: TGTGCCAGCAGCTTGAAGACAACAACTAATGAAAAACTGTTTTTT. Translated: CASSLKTTTNEKLFF.

This chain joins TRBV11-2 and TRBJ2-1; unclear D gene. This CDR3 spans 14 amino acids. The V and J ends lost 7 bases and 8 bases respectively, with 18 bases between them. In germline, CDR1 is SGHAT, CDR2 FQNNGV. CDR3 sequence: CASKPGPQTDEQFF. The CDR3 DNA follows: TGTGCCAGCAAACCCGGGCCCCAAACGGATGAGCAGTTCTTC.

The rearrangement joins TRBV27 to TRBJ2-1; 8 bases are shared with TRBD2. Per germline, CDR1 MNHEY and CDR2 SMNVEV (reference sequence). This CDR3 comprises 16 residues. The trim removed 6 bases at V and 0 bases at J, leaving 7 bases unmatched. CDR3 sequence reads: CASRRSAGASYNEQFF. For the CDR3, the DNA is TGTGCCAGCAGACGATCAGCGGGGGCCTCCTACAATGAGCAGTTCTTC.

This chain links TRBV7-2 with TRBJ2-1, with 9 bases aligning to TRBD2. Germline loops: CDR1 SGHTA, CDR2 FQGNSA. V was pared by 5 bases and J by 4 bases, with 12 bases of the junction left unmatched. CDR3 length: 17 amino acids. DNA for the CDR3: TGTGCCAGCAGCCTATCAAAGGCGACTAGCGGATACAATGAGCAGTTCTTC. This sequence encodes CASSLSKATSGYNEQFF.

A note on this clone: Since a much larger clone is just one base distant, this may be a read error. Other DNA sequences in this sample translate to the same CDR3. The rearrangement uses TRBV6-6 and TRBJ2-3; unclear D gene. The germline V and J ends were trimmed by 5 bases and 0 bases, with 3 bases remaining between them. The CDR3 consists of 12 residues. Germline V gene data show CDR1 as MNHNY and CDR2 as SVGAGI (reference sequence). This CDR3 reads CASSPSTDTQYF. In DNA, the CDR3 is TGTGCCAGCAGTCCTAGCACAGATACGCAGTATTTT.

This chain joins TRBV30 and TRBJ2-7; D possibly corresponds to TRBD2 (5 bases). V lost 4 bases and J lost 8, with 12 bases in between. The CDR3 has 11 residues. CDR1 is GTSNPN and CDR2 is SVGIG in the germline V gene (reference sequence). CDR3 amino acids: CAWKGDTKQYF. The CDR3 bases are TGTGCCTGGAAGGGAGATACGAAGCAGTACTTC. Looking up the rest from reference TRBV30 and TRBJ2-7 gives the full variable domain: SQTIHQWPATLVQPVGSPLSLECTVEGTSNPNLYWYRQAAGRGLQLLFYSVGIGQISSEVPQNLSASRPQDRQFILSSKKLLLSDSGFYLCAWKGDTKQYFGPGTRLTVT.

CDR3 loop: CASSLPQGPNQPQHF. In DNA form, the CDR3 reads TGTGCCAGCAGTCTTCCCCAAGGGCCGAATCAGCCCCAGCATTTT. This rearrangement joins TRBV28 to TRBJ1-5; no firm D call. Trimming stripped 5 bases from V and 4 bases from J, with 15 bases between. The CDR3 extends over 15 amino acids. Germline loops: CDR1 MDHEN, CDR2 SYDVKM.

In this sample, this clone turned up a few times. In DNA, the CDR3 is TGTGCCAGTACCCTCCTCCGGGGGATGCGGGCTTTCTTT. This translates into CASTLLRGMRAFF. The chain uses TRBV19 and TRBJ1-1; maybe TRBD1 (5 bases). The germline gives CDR1 LNHDA, CDR2 SQIVND (reference sequence). CDR3 length equals 13 residues. Trimming cost V 7 bases and J 11 bases, with 20 bases left between them.

The chain has TRBV5-6 and TRBJ2-3; TRBD2 agrees at 10 bases. The CDR3 has 16 amino acids. In germline, CDR1 is SGHDT, CDR2 YYEEEE. The V gene end was trimmed by 2 bases and the J gene end by 2 bases; junction bases not matched to a gene: 5. CDR3 residues: CASSFSTSGVTDTQYF. The CDR3 nucleotides read TGTGCCAGCAGCTTCTCAACTAGCGGGGTCACAGATACGCAGTATTTT. The full variable domain, with the rest looked up from reference TRBV5-6 and TRBJ2-3, is DAGVTQSPTHLIKTRGQQVTLRCSPKSGHDTVSWYQQALGQGPQFIFQYYEEEERQRGNFPDRFSGHQFPNYSSELNVNALLLGDSALYLCASSFSTSGVTDTQYFGPGTRLTVL.

This clone was recorded a few times. V gene TRBV29-1 combines with J gene TRBJ1-2; possible D gene TRBD1, 6 bases. This CDR3 comprises 11 residues. Looked up from germline, CDR1 is SQVTM and CDR2 is ANQGSEA. Trimming took off 6 bases at V and 6 bases at J, with 11 bases between the two ends. The DNA of the CDR3 is TGCAGCGTGGGGGCGGCGGATGGCTACACCTTC. This encodes CSVGAADGYTF.

The chain has TRBV2 and TRBJ1-1, with 8 bases that match TRBD1. V lost 2 bases to trimming and J lost 0 bases; unmatched junction nucleotides: 2. Germline CDR1 is SNHLY and CDR2 is FYNNEI. The CDR3 consists of 15 residues. The CDR3 is CASSEMGQVNTEAFF. DNA of the CDR3: TGTGCCAGCAGTGAAATGGGACAGGTGAACACTGAAGCTTTCTTT.